This TCR beta chain was sequenced during a study of neurological immune-mediated disorders. Synthesis of cDNA was accomplished via 5'RACE employing 10-nucleotide random UMIs. TCRdb re-called the 5' RACE reads through MiXCR, storing one row per CDR3 protein. This repertoire shows under 80,000 distinct CDR3 sequences, roughly 10% found once; its top ten account for about 1.7%. This clonotype has ten or more counts. Its antigen is not known. Germline V lookup: CDR1 WSHSY, CDR2 SAAADI. The CDR3 contains 16 residues. Trimming left V 4 bases short and J 0 bases short, with 16 bases between. Study-wide points: TCR-beta repertoires seemed private in all groups, with no expanded CDR3 amino acid sequences shared. Multiple sclerosis patients had less TCR clonal expansion than even healthy controls, unlike HTLV-1-associated myelopathy.

V is TRBV10-2 and J is TRBJ2-7, with D perhaps given as TRBD1 or TRBD2 (5 bases each). What was sequenced was PBMCs. The origin of this receptor is a man in his forties or fifties in good health. The CDR3 spells CASSGGSGTHSYEQYF. The CDR3 DNA follows: TGCGCCAGCAGTGGGGGGAGCGGTACCCACTCCTACGAGCAGTACTTC.